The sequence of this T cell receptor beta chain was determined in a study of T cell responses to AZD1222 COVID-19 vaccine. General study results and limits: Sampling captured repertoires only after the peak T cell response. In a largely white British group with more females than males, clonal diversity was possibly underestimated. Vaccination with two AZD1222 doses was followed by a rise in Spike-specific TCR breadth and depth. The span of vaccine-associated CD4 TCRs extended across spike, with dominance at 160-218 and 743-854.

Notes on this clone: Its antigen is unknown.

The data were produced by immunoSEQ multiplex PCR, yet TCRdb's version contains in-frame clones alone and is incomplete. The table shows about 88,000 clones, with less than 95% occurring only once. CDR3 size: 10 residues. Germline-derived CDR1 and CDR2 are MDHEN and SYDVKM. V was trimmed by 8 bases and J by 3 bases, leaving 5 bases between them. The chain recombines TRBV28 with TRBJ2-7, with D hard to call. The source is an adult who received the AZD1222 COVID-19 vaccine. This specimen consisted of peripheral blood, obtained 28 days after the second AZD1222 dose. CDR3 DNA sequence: TGTGCCAGCGGAGACTACGAGCAGTACTTC. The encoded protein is CASGDYEQYF. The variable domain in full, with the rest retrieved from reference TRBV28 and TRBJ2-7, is DVKVTQSSRYLVKRTGEKVFLECVQDMDHENMFWYRQDPGLGLRLIYFSYDVKMKEKGDIPEGYSVSREKKERFSLILESASTNQTSMYLCASGDYEQYFGPGTRLTVT.